In this sample, the clone carrying this T cell receptor (beta chain) turned up once. What it binds is unknown. The data belong to a study of shared clonotypes between healthy human individuals. Study-level results: Memory subsets had estimated richness that was generally smaller than that of naive subsets.

In the authors' methods: Junction-only sequences without quality scores were provided by ImmunoSEQ, so filtering was different. Profiling relied on immunoSEQ multiplex PCR, and the TCRdb table lists in-frame clones only, not all of them. V, J and clone size reflect that table, while D and trimming were determined from the DNA. The sample yields approximately 2.5 million clones, roughly nine tenths seen once. With 0 bases removed from V and 8 bases from J, the gap between germline ends came to 12 bases. Looked up from germline, CDR1 is MNHEY and CDR2 is SVGAGI. The CDR3 covers 14 residues. The V and J genes are TRBV6-5 and TRBJ2-3, with unresolved D. Sequencing input: naive CD4+ T cells sorted from blood. Specified subset: CD45RA+ positively selected. This sequence originates from a man between 18 and 29 years old in good health. The CDR3 DNA is TGTGCCAGCAGTTACTCGTACGATTCGGCTACGCAGTATTTT. Translating it yields CASSYSYDSATQYF.